A selection of T cell receptor beta chains follows, all from one sample in a study of shared clonotypes between healthy human individuals. Assay used: immunoSEQ multiplex PCR; TCRdb lists only in-frame clones, some missing. The data contain roughly 1,100,000 clones, under 80% of them singletons. The sequenced material came from memory CD4+ T cells sorted from blood. These receptors originate from a man aged 18 to 29 in good health. Both conserved end residues are part of each CDR3. The order of the fields is V gene, D gene, clone size, J gene, CDR3 DNA, CDR3 protein. The D gene is left open where the match is weak. Some rows mark clone size as missing; the rest say once, few, many or name a class of expanded clone.

v_call: TRBV5-1
d_call: NA
clone_size: NA
j_call: TRBJ2-5
cdr3_nt: TGCGCCAGCAGCTTGGCCAGCCGACAAGAGACCCAGTACTTC
cdr3_aa: CASSLASRQETQYF

v_call: TRBV4-3
d_call: NA
clone_size: NA
j_call: TRBJ1-1
cdr3_nt: TGCGCCAGCAGCCAAGAGGCAGGACGGACTGAAGCTTTCTTT
cdr3_aa: CASSQEAGRTEAFF

v_call: TRBV28
d_call: NA
clone_size: NA
j_call: TRBJ2-2
cdr3_nt: TGTGCCAGCAGTTTGGGGGGGCGAGGCACCGGGGAGCTGTTTTTT
cdr3_aa: CASSLGGRGTGELFF

v_call: TRBV9
d_call: NA
clone_size: NA
j_call: TRBJ1-3
cdr3_nt: TGTGCCAGCAGCGTAGCCAGCAGGCAGGAAAACACCATATATTTT
cdr3_aa: CASSVASRQENTIYF

v_call: TRBV5-1
d_call: TRBD1
clone_size: NA
j_call: TRBJ2-3
cdr3_nt: TGCGCCAGCAGCCGAGGACAGGAGCAGGATACGCAGTATTTT
cdr3_aa: CASSRGQEQDTQYF

v_call: TRBV5-6
d_call: NA
clone_size: few
j_call: TRBJ1-2
cdr3_nt: TGTGCCAGCAGCCGAAGACAGGCCCCTAACTATGGCTACACCTTC
cdr3_aa: CASSRRQAPNYGYTF

v_call: TRBV10-3
d_call: TRBD2
clone_size: NA
j_call: TRBJ2-3
cdr3_nt: TGTGCCATCACCCCTAGCGGGACAGATACGCAGTATTTT
cdr3_aa: CAITPSGTDTQYF

v_call: TRBV5-1
d_call: TRBD1
clone_size: NA
j_call: TRBJ2-5
cdr3_nt: TGCGCCAGCAGCTTGGACAGGGGACGACTCGAGACCCAGTACTTC
cdr3_aa: CASSLDRGRLETQYF

v_call: TRBV5-1
d_call: TRBD2
clone_size: NA
j_call: TRBJ2-1
cdr3_nt: TGCGCCAGCAGCTCGTCCGGGACTAGCAACAATGAGCAGTTCTTC
cdr3_aa: CASSSSGTSNNEQFF

v_call: TRBV10-3
d_call: TRBD2
clone_size: NA
j_call: TRBJ2-2
cdr3_nt: TGTGCCATCACCGGGCAGCGGGAGGGCCCCACCGGGGAGCTGTTTTTT
cdr3_aa: CAITGQREGPTGELFF

v_call: TRBV2
d_call: TRBD1
clone_size: NA
j_call: TRBJ1-2
cdr3_nt: TGTGCCAGCAGCGAGGGACAGGCTTATGGCTACACCTTC
cdr3_aa: CASSEGQAYGYTF

v_call: TRBV6-1
d_call: TRBD2
clone_size: NA
j_call: TRBJ2-2
cdr3_nt: TGTGCCAGCAGTGAGAGTAGCGGGAGGACCGGGGAGCTGTTTTTT
cdr3_aa: CASSESSGRTGELFF

v_call: TRBV5-5
d_call: NA
clone_size: NA
j_call: TRBJ1-1
cdr3_nt: TGTGCCAGCAGCCTGGCTCCTTCTGAAGCTTTCTTT
cdr3_aa: CASSLAPSEAFF

v_call: TRBV5-8
d_call: NA
clone_size: NA
j_call: TRBJ2-6
cdr3_nt: TGTGCCAGCAGATCTAGGACATCTATTAAGACTTTC
cdr3_aa: CASRSRTSIKTF

v_call: TRBV9
d_call: NA
clone_size: few
j_call: TRBJ1-1
cdr3_nt: TGTGCCAGCAGCGTAGAGGTCTGGGACACTGAAGCTTTCTTT
cdr3_aa: CASSVEVWDTEAFF

v_call: TRBV2
d_call: NA
clone_size: NA
j_call: TRBJ1-6
cdr3_nt: TGTGCCAGCATGACAGAATCGGATTCACCCCTCCACTTT
cdr3_aa: CASMTESDSPLHF

v_call: TRBV19
d_call: NA
clone_size: NA
j_call: TRBJ1-2
cdr3_nt: TGTGCCAGTAGTTCCCGAGACAGGAACTATGGCTACACCTTC
cdr3_aa: CASSSRDRNYGYTF

v_call: TRBV9
d_call: NA
clone_size: NA
j_call: TRBJ1-2
cdr3_nt: TGTGCCAGCAGCGTGGGGTATCTTAACTATGGCTACACCTTC
cdr3_aa: CASSVGYLNYGYTF

v_call: TRBV6-5
d_call: NA
clone_size: few
j_call: TRBJ1-1
cdr3_nt: TGTGCCAGCAGTCGACAGGACACTGAAGCTTTCTTT
cdr3_aa: CASSRQDTEAFF

v_call: TRBV28
d_call: TRBD1
clone_size: NA
j_call: TRBJ1-2
cdr3_nt: TGTGCCAGCAGCGTGCCGGGACAGGGTAACTATGGCTACACCTTC
cdr3_aa: CASSVPGQGNYGYTF

v_call: TRBV18
d_call: NA
clone_size: NA
j_call: TRBJ2-1
cdr3_nt: TGTGCCAGCTCCCTGTTCGAGGGGGATGAGCAGTTCTTC
cdr3_aa: CASSLFEGDEQFF

v_call: TRBV7-2
d_call: TRBD2
clone_size: many
j_call: TRBJ2-1
cdr3_nt: TGTGCCAGCAGCTTAGGATTAGCGGGAGCCTACAATGAGCAGTTCTTC
cdr3_aa: CASSLGLAGAYNEQFF

v_call: TRBV5-5
d_call: NA
clone_size: NA
j_call: TRBJ1-2
cdr3_nt: TGTGCCAGCAGCTTAACCGCGGGGGGTGTCTATGGCTACACCTTC
cdr3_aa: CASSLTAGGVYGYTF

v_call: TRBV11-2
d_call: TRBD1
clone_size: NA
j_call: TRBJ1-2
cdr3_nt: TGTGCCAGCAGCTTAGAGGGCAGGGGGGTTTATGGCTACACCTTC
cdr3_aa: CASSLEGRGVYGYTF

v_call: TRBV30
d_call: TRBD1
clone_size: NA
j_call: TRBJ1-3
cdr3_nt: TGTGCCTTAGGACAGGGAGCTGGAAACACCATATATTTT
cdr3_aa: CALGQGAGNTIYF

v_call: TRBV30
d_call: NA
clone_size: few
j_call: TRBJ2-5
cdr3_nt: TGTGCCTGGGGGAGGGAGACCCAGTACTTC
cdr3_aa: CAWGRETQYF

v_call: TRBV10-3
d_call: NA
clone_size: few
j_call: TRBJ1-2
cdr3_nt: TGTGCCATCAGTGAGAGGACAGCCGTCGGTGACTATGGCTACACCTTC
cdr3_aa: CAISERTAVGDYGYTF

v_call: TRBV30
d_call: NA
clone_size: NA
j_call: TRBJ2-5
cdr3_nt: TGTGCCTGGAGTGGTTTCAGACTGGCGGAGTGGACCCAGTACTTC
cdr3_aa: CAWSGFRLAEWTQYF

v_call: TRBV2
d_call: NA
clone_size: NA
j_call: TRBJ1-6
cdr3_nt: TGTGCCAGCAGTGCTCTCAGGGGCTTAGGTTCACCCCTCCACTTT
cdr3_aa: CASSALRGLGSPLHF

v_call: TRBV28
d_call: NA
clone_size: NA
j_call: TRBJ1-2
cdr3_nt: TGTGCCAGCAGTAGAAATACAGCCTATGGCTACACCTTC
cdr3_aa: CASSRNTAYGYTF

v_call: TRBV9
d_call: TRBD2
clone_size: NA
j_call: TRBJ2-1
cdr3_nt: TGTGCCAGCAGCGTGGAGGGGACTAGCAAAGATGAGCAGTTCTTC
cdr3_aa: CASSVEGTSKDEQFF

v_call: TRBV7-2
d_call: TRBD2
clone_size: NA
j_call: TRBJ2-3
cdr3_nt: TGTGCCAGCAGGCTTTACGGTAGCGGGGGGAACCCAGATACGCAGTATTTT
cdr3_aa: CASRLYGSGGNPDTQYF

v_call: TRBV5-4
d_call: TRBD2
clone_size: NA
j_call: TRBJ2-2
cdr3_nt: TGTGCCAGCAAGATGACTAGCGGGAGAGAAACCGGGGAGCTGTTTTTT
cdr3_aa: CASKMTSGRETGELFF

v_call: TRBV5-1
d_call: NA
clone_size: NA
j_call: TRBJ2-2
cdr3_nt: TGCGCCAGCAGGGGGAGTACCACCACCGGGGAGCTGTTTTTT
cdr3_aa: CASRGSTTTGELFF

v_call: TRBV5-4
d_call: TRBD1
clone_size: NA
j_call: TRBJ1-6
cdr3_nt: TGTGCCAGCAGCTTGGGGGGGACAGGGTCTGGACCCCTCCACTTT
cdr3_aa: CASSLGGTGSGPLHF

v_call: TRBV11-2
d_call: NA
clone_size: NA
j_call: TRBJ1-3
cdr3_nt: TGTGCCAGCAGCCAAGGACTAAGCTCTGGAAACACCATATATTTT
cdr3_aa: CASSQGLSSGNTIYF

v_call: TRBV28
d_call: NA
clone_size: NA
j_call: TRBJ2-1
cdr3_nt: TGTGCCAGTGTAACGGACCCATCCTACAATGAGCAGTTCTTC
cdr3_aa: CASVTDPSYNEQFF

v_call: TRBV5-5
d_call: TRBD2
clone_size: NA
j_call: TRBJ2-1
cdr3_nt: TGTGCCAGCAGCTTAAGCGGGGGGACCCACAATGAGCAGTTCTTC
cdr3_aa: CASSLSGGTHNEQFF

v_call: TRBV9
d_call: TRBD1
clone_size: NA
j_call: TRBJ2-1
cdr3_nt: TGTGCCAGCAGCGTAGCTCCCCCCGACAGGGGGTGGAATTACAATGAGCAGTTCTTC
cdr3_aa: CASSVAPPDRGWNYNEQFF

v_call: TRBV11-2
d_call: NA
clone_size: NA
j_call: TRBJ2-7
cdr3_nt: TGTGCCAGCAGCTCTAGTTGGGGAGCCTACGAGCAGTACTTC
cdr3_aa: CASSSSWGAYEQYF

v_call: TRBV10-3
d_call: NA
clone_size: NA
j_call: TRBJ2-5
cdr3_nt: TGTGCCATCAGTGAGTCCGGTCCTATCATAAAGACCCAGTACTTC
cdr3_aa: CAISESGPIIKTQYF

v_call: TRBV30
d_call: NA
clone_size: NA
j_call: TRBJ1-6
cdr3_nt: TGTGCCTGGAGTGTGGGCGAGCAGAATTCACCCCTCCACTTT
cdr3_aa: CAWSVGEQNSPLHF

v_call: TRBV21-1
d_call: NA
clone_size: NA
j_call: TRBJ2-3
cdr3_nt: TGTGCCAGCAGTCCGCAGTGTAGCACAGATACGCAGTATTTT
cdr3_aa: CASSPQCSTDTQYF

v_call: TRBV4-3
d_call: NA
clone_size: once
j_call: TRBJ1-2
cdr3_nt: TGCGCCAGCAGCCAAGATATCGGGACACTTAACTATGGCTACACCTTC
cdr3_aa: CASSQDIGTLNYGYTF

v_call: TRBV5-3
d_call: TRBD1
clone_size: NA
j_call: TRBJ2-2
cdr3_nt: TGTGCCAGAAGGTCCACCGGGACAGGGAACGACGGGGAGCTGTTTTTT
cdr3_aa: CARRSTGTGNDGELFF

v_call: TRBV11-3
d_call: NA
clone_size: few
j_call: TRBJ2-1
cdr3_nt: TGTGCCAGCAGCTCCGCCGGGACTGGCTCCTACAATGAGCAGTTCTTC
cdr3_aa: CASSSAGTGSYNEQFF

v_call: TRBV7-2
d_call: TRBD2
clone_size: few
j_call: TRBJ2-2
cdr3_nt: TGTGCCAGCAGACGTTCGGGGGGTTCGAACACCGGGGAGCTGTTTTTT
cdr3_aa: CASRRSGGSNTGELFF

v_call: TRBV30
d_call: NA
clone_size: NA
j_call: TRBJ1-5
cdr3_nt: TGTGCCTGGGCTGACAGCCCCATAGAGCCCCAGCATTTT
cdr3_aa: CAWADSPIEPQHF